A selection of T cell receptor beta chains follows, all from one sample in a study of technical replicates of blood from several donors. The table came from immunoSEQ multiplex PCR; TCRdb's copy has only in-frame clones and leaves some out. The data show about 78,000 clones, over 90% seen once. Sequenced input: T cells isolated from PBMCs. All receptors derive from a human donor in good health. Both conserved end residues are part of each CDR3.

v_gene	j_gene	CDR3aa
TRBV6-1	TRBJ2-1	CASSTGGINEQFF
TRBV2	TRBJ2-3	CASRGGGSTDTQYF
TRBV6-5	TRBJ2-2	CASSSMNTGELFF
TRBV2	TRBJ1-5	CASSGGQGNQPQHF
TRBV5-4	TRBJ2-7	CASSLGTGTSYEQYF
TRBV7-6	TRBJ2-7	CASSFPLGDEQYF
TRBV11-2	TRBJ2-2	CASSLDSGELFF
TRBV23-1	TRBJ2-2	CASSPGQGRKTGELFF
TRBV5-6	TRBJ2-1	CASSLVAQGSYNEQFF
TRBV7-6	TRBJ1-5	CASSPREGGSNQPQHF
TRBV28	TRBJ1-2	CASGRTPLYGYTF
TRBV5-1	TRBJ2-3	CASKGDQNTDTQYF
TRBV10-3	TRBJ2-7	CAILRAGATYEQYF
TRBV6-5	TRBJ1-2	CASRGQGYGYTF